Listed here is a single T cell receptor beta chain. Its target antigen remains unknown. Base qualities are not recorded, but no much larger clone differs from it by a single base. Donors were healthy HIV-negative adults with no recently reported acute infections or vaccinations. Only Caucasian adults living in Nashville, Tennessee, USA were represented among the donors. CD4+ T cells were enriched by magnetic negative selection, after which naive cells were positively selected on CD45RA and the negative fraction was taken as the memory subset. After blood collection by leukapheresis, PBMCs were isolated using Ficoll-Histopaque density gradient centrifugation and then cryopreserved in the vapor phase of liquid nitrogen. Analytical flow cytometry was used to check the purity and quantity of every magnetically sorted T cell population. Genomic DNA was isolated from each sorted fraction and quantified by UV absorbance on a Nanodrop 2000c.

Using the deep immunoSEQ assay, multiplex PCR amplified TCR CDR3 regions from genomic DNA. Extracted genomic DNA from each cell subset was spread evenly across all wells of several immunoSEQ 96-well plates, with each plate serving as a replicate. Each replicate PCR for sorted subsets received roughly 200 ng genomic DNA, equal to roughly 33,000 T cell genomes. Purified libraries were measured with a Qubit 3.0 fluorometer, size-checked on a Bioanalyzer 2100, and measured again with the KAPA Library Quantification kit. Every immunoSEQ 96-well plate was sequenced on a separate single-read 150-cycle Illumina NextSeq 550 flow cell. Per the original workflow: The immunoSEQ output contained only junctional sequences without quality scores, so filtering could not match that applied to full-length reads. Sequences were annotated with PyIR, a Python wrapper for IgBLAST v1.9, and V/J genes and CDR3 were assigned using IMGT germline references. Reads were removed for weak V/J assignments (E-value above 1e-6), missing CDR3, stop codons, out-of-frame junctions, or ambiguous translated residues. V3J clonotypes were defined by identical inferred V gene, J gene, and CDR3 amino acid sequence. Percentage overlap between repertoires was computed as shared unique clonotypes divided by the size of the smaller repertoire. Richness of each repertoire was evaluated using RTK rarefaction, the Chao1 estimator, and Recon v2.1 estimates of unobserved clonotypes. Generation probabilities were computed with OLGA for all TCRbeta clonotypes obtained by the gDNA method from several donors. TCRdb holds this immuneACCESS table with in-frame rearrangements only. Some clones are missing; in checked studies, unresolved V genes explain under half, and the rest has no known cause. V, J and clone size derive from that table, while D and trimming were established from the DNA sequence. This sample comprises about 2,500,000 clones, roughly 92% of them detected only once. 0.11% to 0.15% of the sample rests with the top ten.

The germline V gene yields WSHSY for CDR1 and SAAADI for CDR2. Counted from cysteine to phenylalanine, this CDR3 has 16 amino acids. CDR3 DNA only is kept here, 48 bases in frame from base 1. V and J are trimmed by 5 bases and 5 bases, and the gene matches miss 5 bases of the junction. This specimen comes from a study of shared clonotypes between healthy human individuals (dated by TCRdb to the early 2020s). For the wider study: The cohort included three men and a couple of women between 18 and 49 years of age. Different laboratories and diverse techniques were used to prepare libraries and sequence TCR repertoires, to increase sequencing depth and limit assay-specific biases. The study deeply sequenced blood TCR repertoires of about five healthy adults to estimate repertoire size and the extent of clonotype sharing between individuals. Leukapheresis yielded between about 0.94 and 10 billion PBMCs per donor. For each donor, CD4 naive and CD4 memory were each run on three plates, CD8 naive on two plates, and CD8 memory on one plate. Study-level results and caveats: About 5% of naive CD4, 3% to 3.5% of naive CD8, about 2.5% of memory CD4, and 0.4% of memory CD8 clonotypes were shared across several donors. The small number of donors limited the genetic and exposure-history diversity represented. Estimated clonotype richness was generally larger for naive than for memory subsets. Sampling was limited to blood, and TCR repertoires in tissue likely differ from TCR repertoires in blood. Rarefaction of sorted-subset datasets indicated incomplete sequencing despite the large sequencing depth. Higher generation probabilities were observed for clonotypes shared by all four sorted-subset donors than for non-shared clonotypes. Pairwise subsampling indicated that sequencing depth was expected to affect the degree of clonotype sharing among donors.

This sequence originates from a man aged 18-30 years in good health. Recombination linked TRBV10-2 to TRBJ2-3; 15 middle bases align to TRBD2. The sample was naive CD4+ T cells sorted from blood. The cell subset or site label corresponds to: CD45RA+ positively selected. The nucleotides are TGCGCCAGCAGTTACGGACTAGCGGGAGGGAAAGATACGCAGTATTTT. This encodes CASSYGLAGGKDTQYF.